A selection of T cell receptor beta chains follows, all from one sample in a study of molecular identifiers for immune sequencing clone quantification. Using its own MiXCR run on the PCR reads, TCRdb lists one record per CDR3 protein. This sample has 460,000 or so distinct CDR3 sequences, with about 26% found just once. Material for sequencing was naive CD8+ T cells from blood, with Jurkat cell RNA spiked in. These receptors were taken from a human donor in good health. Some libraries in this study had Jurkat cell RNA spiked in. CDR3s include the opening cysteine and the closing phenylalanine or tryptophan. The D gene is left open where the match is weak. Expanded clones get a size class; other rows say once, few or many, or leave the size out.

d_call,v_call,clone_size,j_call,cdr3_aa,cdr3_nt
.,TRBV21-1,.,TRBJ2-3,CASSDSYTDTQYF,TGTGCCAGCAGCGACAGCTACACAGATACGCAGTATTTT
.,TRBV20-1,few,TRBJ2-1,CSARLYNEQFF,TGCAGTGCTCGTCTATACAATGAGCAGTTCTTC
.,TRBV4-1,few,TRBJ2-5,CASSPRVGTFQETQYF,TGCGCCAGCAGCCCCAGGGTAGGCACCTTCCAAGAGACCCAGTACTTC
.,TRBV5-8,few,TRBJ2-5,CASSQSRDGMSFETQYF,TGTGCCAGCAGCCAGTCCCGGGACGGGATGAGTTTCGAGACCCAGTACTTC
.,TRBV6-2/TRBV6-3,few,TRBJ1-1,CASSSSWRDNTEAFF,TGTGCCAGCAGTTCGTCGTGGAGGGATAACACTGAAGCTTTCTTT
TRBD1,TRBV11-2,.,TRBJ2-5,CASSFTGTDQETPYF,TGTGCCAGCAGCTTTACCGGGACAGACCAAGAGACCCCGTACTTC
.,TRBV5-1,many,TRBJ2-3,CASSLAGVGTDTQYF,TGCGCCAGCAGCTTGGCTGGTGTAGGCACAGATACGCAGTATTTT
.,TRBV6-2/TRBV6-3,.,TRBJ2-3,CASTLWFNTDTQYF,TGTGCCAGCACCCTGTGGTTCAACACAGATACGCAGTATTTT
.,TRBV14,many,TRBJ1-2,CASSQGLVYGYTF,TGTGCCAGCAGCCAGGGTCTAGTCTATGGCTACACCTTC
TRBD1,TRBV14,.,TRBJ1-6,CASSQGTGDSPLHF,TGTGCCAGCAGCCAGGGGACAGGTGATTCACCCCTCCACTTT
.,TRBV12-3/TRBV12-4,few,TRBJ1-1,CASSPDFWENTEAFF,TGTGCCAGCAGTCCGGACTTTTGGGAGAACACTGAAGCTTTCTTT
.,TRBV10-3,few,TRBJ2-3,CAISEDYTDTQYF,TGTGCCATCAGTGAGGACTACACAGATACGCAGTATTTT
.,TRBV6-4,few,TRBJ2-3,CASSPNTGGDTDTQYF,TGTGCCAGCAGCCCGAACACAGGGGGGGACACAGATACGCAGTATTTT
TRBD2,TRBV12-3/TRBV12-4,.,TRBJ2-3,CASNLGLAGASAHTGTQYF,TGTGCCAGCAACTTGGGACTAGCGGGGGCCTCCGCCCACACAGGTACGCAGTATTTT
.,TRBV19,few,TRBJ1-3,CASSTGTASSGNTIYF,TGTGCCAGTAGTACCGGGACGGCGAGCTCTGGAAACACCATATATTTT
.,TRBV6-1,few,TRBJ1-1,CASSGREINTEAFF,TGTGCCAGCAGTGGCCGCGAGATAAACACTGAAGCTTTCTTT
.,TRBV20-1,few,TRBJ1-1,CVGTGGAEAFF,TGCGTAGGGACCGGCGGGGCTGAAGCTTTCTTT
.,TRBV10-3,few,TRBJ2-7,CAISAEGGMDSYEQYF,TGTGCCATCAGTGCTGAAGGGGGGATGGATTCCTACGAGCAGTACTTC
.,TRBV19,few,TRBJ2-7,CASSLYSPADEQYF,TGTGCCAGTAGTCTTTATTCCCCAGCCGACGAGCAGTACTTC
.,TRBV5-3,.,TRBJ1-1,CASSSRVAEAFF,TGTGCCAGCAGCTCGAGGGTCGCTGAAGCTTTCTTT
.,TRBV21-1,few,TRBJ2-7,CASSNREGAYEQYF,TGTGCCAGCAGCAATCGCGAGGGTGCCTACGAGCAGTACTTC
TRBD2,TRBV29-1,many,TRBJ2-5,CSVVLAGDHQETQYF,TGCAGCGTTGTACTAGCGGGAGACCACCAAGAGACCCAGTACTTC
TRBD1,TRBV28,few,TRBJ2-7,CASRDDRDRVHEQYF,TGTGCCAGCAGGGACGACCGGGACAGGGTGCACGAGCAGTACTTC
TRBD2,TRBV19,.,TRBJ2-1,CASSYSYVGAGYNEQFF,TGTGCCAGCAGCTATTCTTATGTTGGAGCGGGGTACAATGAGCAGTTCTTC
.,TRBV11-2,few,TRBJ2-5,CASSPPGTFQETQYF,TGTGCCAGCAGCCCGCCCGGGACTTTCCAAGAGACCCAGTACTTC
.,TRBV7-2,many,TRBJ1-1,CASSSSRLMNTEAFF,.
.,TRBV27,.,TRBJ1-4,CASSSPEGGGEKLFF,TGTGCCAGCAGTTCCCCTGAAGGGGGGGGTGAAAAACTGTTTTTT
.,TRBV20-1,.,TRBJ1-1,CSARDLGANTEAFF,TGCAGTGCTAGAGATCTGGGGGCGAACACTGAAGCTTTCTTT
.,TRBV29-1,.,TRBJ2-7,CSVNWDTSYEQYF,TGCAGCGTTAACTGGGATACATCCTACGAGCAGTACTTC
.,TRBV19,.,TRBJ2-3,CASSPLTPQGTDTQYF,TGTGCCAGTAGCCCCCTAACACCCCAGGGTACAGATACGCAGTATTTT
TRBD2,TRBV4-3,.,TRBJ2-2,CASSQDRLAGVRGELFF,TGCGCCAGCAGCCAAGATCGGCTAGCGGGAGTTAGGGGGGAGCTGTTTTTT
.,TRBV6-1,.,TRBJ1-1,CASSEAVAAYTEAFF,TGTGCCAGCAGTGAAGCTGTAGCAGCTTACACTGAAGCTTTCTTT
.,TRBV27,.,TRBJ2-2,CASSSPLNPTGELFF,TGTGCCAGCAGTTCACCCCTAAATCCCACCGGGGAGCTGTTTTTT
TRBD1,TRBV6-1,few,TRBJ2-7,CASKGQGYEQYF,TGTGCCAGCAAGGGACAGGGATACGAGCAGTACTTC
.,TRBV7-2,.,TRBJ2-1,CASSLGGFSYNEQFF,TGTGCCAGCAGCTTAGGTGGGTTCTCCTACAATGAGCAGTTCTTC
TRBD1,TRBV24-1,once,TRBJ2-1,CATLQGSTPGNEQFF,TGTGCCACCCTACAGGGGAGTACCCCGGGGAATGAGCAGTTCTTC
TRBD2,TRBV28,few,TRBJ2-7,CASSPIAGFPPDEQYF,TGTGCCAGCAGTCCGATAGCGGGATTCCCCCCCGACGAGCAGTACTTC
.,TRBV27,.,TRBJ1-1,CASSLSIWYLRAGAFF,TGTGCCAGCAGTTTATCGATTTGGTACCTTAGAGCTGGAGCTTTCTTT
.,TRBV4-1,few,TRBJ2-5,CASARNLQETQYF,TGCGCCAGCGCCAGAAATCTCCAAGAGACCCAGTACTTC
.,TRBV19,.,TRBJ2-1,CASRGNYRINEQFF,TGTGCCAGCCGAGGCAACTACCGAATAAACGAGCAGTTCTTC
.,TRBV5-4,.,TRBJ1-1,CASSSRGRVAEAFF,TGTGCCAGCAGCTCCCGGGGCAGGGTAGCTGAAGCTTTCTTT
.,TRBV27,few,TRBJ1-1,CASGPLLTNTEAFF,TGTGCCAGCGGACCCCTCCTTACGAACACTGAAGCTTTCTTT
TRBD2,TRBV7-6,few,TRBJ2-5,CASSLEAGGQQETQYF,TGTGCCAGCAGCTTAGAGGCGGGGGGGCAACAAGAGACCCAGTACTTC
TRBD1,TRBV13,.,TRBJ2-5,CASSSASTGEETQYF,TGTGCCAGCAGCTCCGCCTCGACAGGGGAGGAGACCCAGTACTTC
TRBD1,TRBV6-5,many,TRBJ1-1,CASSYPGQGRTEAFF,TGTGCCAGCAGTTACCCCGGACAGGGGAGGACTGAAGCTTTCTTT
.,TRBV6-2/TRBV6-3,.,TRBJ2-7,CASTKGRLSFTYEQYF,TGTGCCAGCACCAAGGGACGGCTATCGTTCACCTACGAGCAGTACTTC
.,TRBV24-1,.,TRBJ1-2,CATSDSPWGYTF,TGTGCCACCAGTGACTCCCCATGGGGCTACACCTTC
.,TRBV29-1,.,TRBJ1-3,CSVVSFSSGNTIYF,TGCAGCGTTGTATCCTTCTCCTCTGGAAACACCATATATTTT
TRBD1,TRBV30,few,TRBJ2-5,CAWNAGTGFSETQYF,TGTGCCTGGAACGCCGGGACAGGGTTTTCGGAGACCCAGTACTTC
TRBD2,TRBV30,few,TRBJ2-1,CAWNGGRADEQFF,TGTGCCTGGAATGGCGGGAGGGCTGATGAGCAGTTCTTC